The present T cell receptor beta chain was sequenced within a study of T cell responses to AZD1222 COVID-19 vaccine. Study-level results: Spike-wide vaccine-associated CD4 TCRs dominated at 160-218 and 743-854. White British people made up most donors, females outnumbered males, and clonal diversity was possibly underestimated.

With regard to this clone: Its antigen is not known.

Generated by immunoSEQ multiplex PCR, the TCRdb table keeps only in-frame clones and is missing some. The sample has some 170,000 clones; 85% to 95% are singletons. This CDR3 is built from 17 residues. V lost 5 bases to trimming and J lost 0 bases; unmatched junction nucleotides: 8. Germline assignment: CDR1 MNHEY and CDR2 SMNVEV (reference sequence). The sequences come from peripheral blood, collected on day 0 of AZD1222 vaccination. This receptor was taken from an adult in good health. This chain links TRBV27 with TRBJ1-5; 9 bases line up with TRBD1. This chain's CDR3 is CASSRLRDRVSNQPQHF. In DNA form, the CDR3 reads TGTGCCAGCAGTCGCCTACGGGACAGGGTTAGCAATCAGCCCCAGCATTTT.